One sample yielded the 2 T cell receptor beta chains listed below, sequenced in a study of tissue T cells after allogeneic stem cell transplantation. Time point reported: mouse harvest day 7 after allogeneic transplant. The graft held 10^6 splenic CD5+ T cells and 10^7 T-cell-depleted bone marrow cells. The assay was immunoSEQ multiplex PCR, and TCRdb's table has in-frame clones only and misses some. The repertoire holds some 2,000 clones, with roughly 57% as singletons. Sequences were obtained from spleen. These TCRs come from a female BALB/c mouse given C57BL/6 T cells with graft-versus-host disease after an allogeneic hematopoietic cell transplant.

About this clone: Each gene name is a mouse one. The sequence runs out 1 residue before the end of the CDR3; the remainder is reconstructed from the germline J gene. V gene TRBV26 combines with J gene TRBJ2-1, with 8 bases identical to TRBD1. CDR1 is KGHPV and CDR2 is FQNQEV in the germline V gene (reference sequence). The CDR3 spans 13 residues. The V segment lost 8 bases and the J segment 7 bases; nucleotides outside the gene matches: 7. The CDR3 DNA, read in part, is TGTGCCAGCGCGGCAGGGGGCCGAGCTGAGCAGTTC. Its protein is CASAAGGRAEQF. The whole CDR3 protein is CASAAGGRAEQFF.

This clone has only a few counts. The germline and genes are mouse ones. The read terminates 1 residue ahead of where the CDR3 ends, so the germline J gene completes it. This chain joins TRBV1 and TRBJ1-1, with 9 nucleotides matching TRBD1. Germline values: CDR1 NSQYPW, CDR2 LRSPGD (reference sequence). With 5 bases clipped from V and 5 bases from J, the junction kept 3 bases outside the gene matches. This CDR3 has 13 amino acids. The DNA read from the CDR3 is TGCACCTGCAGTCCGGGACAGGGAACAGAAGTCTTC. Amino acid sequence: CTCSPGQGTEVF. The entire CDR3 is CTCSPGQGTEVFF.